Listed below are T cell receptor beta chains from one sample, sequenced in a study of T cells in Graves' hyperthyroidism and ophthalmopathy. TCRdb passed the multiplex PCR reads through MiXCR, listing each CDR3 protein once. The sample carries about 380,000 distinct CDR3 sequences, under 20% recorded once. The sequencing input was blood. These TCRs come from a man aged 18 to 29 with Graves' ophthalmopathy. Each CDR3 is given with its conserved first and last residue. Fields, in order: J gene, clone size, D gene, V gene, CDR3 DNA, CDR3 protein. The D gene is left open where the match is weak. Only some rows state a clone size, as once, few, many or a class for expanded clones.

TRBJ2-1	NA	NA	TRBV15	TGTGCCACCAGCGGATTAAGATCGCGGGATGAGCAGTTCTTC	CATSGLRSRDEQFF
TRBJ1-5	many	TRBD1	TRBV5-1	TGCGCCAGCAGCTTGGATTCAGGGGGCGGTCAGCCCCAGCATTTT	CASSLDSGGGQPQHF
TRBJ2-7	NA	NA	TRBV2	TGTGCCAGCAGTGCCCACGAGCAGTACTTC	CASSAHEQYF
TRBJ1-1	NA	TRBD1	TRBV10-2	TGCGCCAGCAGTGGGACAGGGGGCGGCACTGAAGCTTTCTTT	CASSGTGGGTEAFF
TRBJ1-2	many	NA	TRBV5-1	TGCGCCAGCAGCGGAGCAGGGTTAGCCCCTTATGGCTACACCTTC	CASSGAGLAPYGYTF
TRBJ2-7	NA	NA	TRBV5-1	TGCGCCAGCAGCTTGAGCTTACCCTACGAGCAGTACTTC	CASSLSLPYEQYF
TRBJ2-7	few	NA	TRBV14	TGTGCCAGCAGCCAAGGCACCTACTACGAGCAGTACTTC	CASSQGTYYEQYF
TRBJ2-7	many	TRBD1	TRBV7-2	TGTGCCAGCAGTCAGGACAGGGGTCGAGAGCAGTACTTC	CASSQDRGREQYF
TRBJ2-5	few	TRBD2	TRBV6-1	TGTGCCAGCAGTTCCCGTCTAGCGGGGCGGGAGACCCAGTACTTC	CASSSRLAGRETQYF
TRBJ2-3	many	NA	TRBV3-1	TGTGCCAGCAGCCAAGGGACAGCCACAGATACGCAGTATTTT	CASSQGTATDTQYF
TRBJ2-7	few	NA	TRBV10-3	TGTGCCATCAGTGGCCAGGACTCCTACGAGCAGTACTTC	CAISGQDSYEQYF
TRBJ2-3	NA	TRBD1	TRBV29-1	TGCAGCGTTGAGGGACAGGGGGCCAACACAGATACGCAGTATTTT	CSVEGQGANTDTQYF
TRBJ1-2	many	TRBD1	TRBV6-1	TGTGCCAGCAGGGGGACAGGGGACTATGGCTACACCTTC	CASRGTGDYGYTF
TRBJ2-3	many	TRBD2	TRBV12-3/TRBV12-4	TGTGCCAGCGTTAGGGGGACTAGCGGAGGATCGCAGTATTTT	CASVRGTSGGSQYF
TRBJ2-2	NA	TRBD1	TRBV7-3	TGTGCCAGCAGCCTCCAGGGGGTGGCGAACACCGGGGAGCTGTTTTTT	CASSLQGVANTGELFF
TRBJ2-1	few	NA	TRBV4-1	TGCGCCAGCAGCCAAGGAGGGGGGGAGCAGTTCTTC	CASSQGGGEQFF
TRBJ2-3	few	NA	TRBV6-5	TGTGCCAGCAGTTACCGTTATTCTAGCACAGATACGCAGTATTTT	CASSYRYSSTDTQYF
TRBJ1-2	many	NA	TRBV7-8	TGTGCCAGCAGCTCGGACAGCTACTCAAACTATGGCTACACCTTC	CASSSDSYSNYGYTF
TRBJ1-1	few	NA	TRBV20-1	TGCAGTGCTAGGGGGGGGGTAAAGACTGAAGCTTTCTTT	CSARGGVKTEAFF
TRBJ1-4	NA	NA	TRBV27	TGTGCCAGCAGTTCCGGCCCGGGGGCTAATGAAAAACTGTTTTTT	CASSSGPGANEKLFF
TRBJ1-1	NA	TRBD1	TRBV2	TGTGCCAGCAGTGAGAGGGGCAGGGGGCTTGAAGCTTTCTTT	CASSERGRGLEAFF
TRBJ2-2	many	TRBD1	TRBV2	TGTGCCAGCAGCGGACAGGGGGCCGGCGGGGAGCTGTTTTTT	CASSGQGAGGELFF
TRBJ1-1	many	NA	TRBV11-2	TGTGCCAGCAGCTTAGAAGGTTTTACCGACACTGAAGCTTTCTTT	CASSLEGFTDTEAFF
TRBJ2-2	many	NA	TRBV2	TGTGCCAGCAGTGGGGGGAGAGAGGGGGTCCTGAACACCGGGGAGCTGTTTTTT	CASSGGREGVLNTGELFF
TRBJ2-4	NA	NA	TRBV6-1	TGTGCCAGCAGTCCACTTTGGGGCCCTCTAGCCAAAAACATTCAGTACTTC	CASSPLWGPLAKNIQYF
TRBJ1-5	many	NA	TRBV7-8	TGTGCCAGCAGCTTTCAGGGGAGGTATCAGCCCCAGCATTTT	CASSFQGRYQPQHF
TRBJ1-1	many	NA	TRBV6-1	TGTGCCAGCAGTCCACTTGGGGGGTCTGCCACTGAAGCTTTCTTT	CASSPLGGSATEAFF
TRBJ2-7	many	NA	TRBV20-1	TGCAGTGCTAGAGATCGGACCGAGCAGTACTTC	CSARDRTEQYF
TRBJ2-7	many	NA	TRBV10-3	TGTGCCATCAGGAGTGCGGCCTACGAGCAGTACTTC	CAIRSAAYEQYF
TRBJ1-1	many	NA	TRBV11-2	TGTGCCAGCAGCTTAGGACAGGTCACAATGAACACTGAAGCTTTCTTT	CASSLGQVTMNTEAFF
TRBJ2-2	many	NA	TRBV7-3	TGTGCCAGCAGCCCGTTACAGGGTGACGGGGAGCTGTTTTTT	CASSPLQGDGELFF
TRBJ1-1	many	NA	TRBV20-1	TGCAGTGCTAGGGGGGCAGGGTGGATGGCTTTCTTT	CSARGAGWMAFF
TRBJ2-7	many	NA	TRBV24-1	TGTGCCACTCAAGCCCAGGACAACTCCCCGGGCGAGCAGTACTTC	CATQAQDNSPGEQYF
TRBJ2-1	many	TRBD1	TRBV5-8	TGTGCCAGCAGCCCGGGACAGCGGACCTACAATGAGCAGTTCTTC	CASSPGQRTYNEQFF
TRBJ1-2	many	TRBD1	TRBV2	TGTGCCAGCAGTACCCACAGGGGAAGCGATGGCTACACCTTC	CASSTHRGSDGYTF
TRBJ2-1	NA	TRBD2	TRBV13	TGTGCCAGCAGCCCTAGCGGGAGCTCCTACAATGAGCAGTTCTTC	CASSPSGSSYNEQFF
TRBJ1-5	few	NA	TRBV6-1	TGTGCCAGCACCCCGTTAGTGGGTCCTACTCAGCCCCAGCATTTT	CASTPLVGPTQPQHF
TRBJ2-1	many	TRBD2	TRBV11-2	TGTGCCAGCAGCTTCCTAGCGGCCACCTACAATGAGCAGTTCTTC	CASSFLAATYNEQFF
TRBJ1-4	NA	NA	TRBV19	TGTGCCAGTAGCCTAGATACGTCCGACGAAAAACTGTTTTTT	CASSLDTSDEKLFF
TRBJ2-1	many	NA	TRBV2	TGTGCCAGCTCTGGCGGCAGGAGTACCTATGAGCAGTTCTTC	CASSGGRSTYEQFF
TRBJ1-1	many	TRBD1	TRBV5-1	TGCGCCAGCAGCTTGGGACAGGGATGGGACACTGAAGCTTTCTTT	CASSLGQGWDTEAFF
TRBJ1-1	NA	NA	TRBV3-1	TGTGCCAGCAGCCAAGGGACAGCCGCGACTGAAGCTTTCTTT	CASSQGTAATEAFF
TRBJ2-3	few	TRBD1	TRBV4-2	TGTGCCAGCAGCCCCCGGACAGGGGGTTCATCAGATACGCAGTATTTT	CASSPRTGGSSDTQYF
TRBJ1-1	NA	NA	TRBV29-1	TGCAGCGTTGGTACCAGGGGAGGGACTGAAGCTTTCTTT	CSVGTRGGTEAFF
TRBJ2-1	NA	NA	TRBV18	TGTGCCAGCTCACCAGAGGCCCCTGGATCGGTCGAGCAGTTCTTC	CASSPEAPGSVEQFF
TRBJ1-2	NA	TRBD1	TRBV4-1	TGCGCCAGCAGCCAAGAACGGGACAGACTCACCTTC	CASSQERDRLTF
TRBJ2-7	many	NA	TRBV2	TGTGCCAGCAGCCAAGAAGGAGGGGTAAGCTCCTACGAGCAGTACTTC	CASSQEGGVSSYEQYF